The 11 T cell receptor beta chains reported below all come from one sample, sequenced in a study of beta chain features in type 1 diabetes. Reverse transcribing all isolated RNA meant expressed TCRB transcripts were sequenced. Generated by immunoSEQ multiplex PCR, the TCRdb table keeps only in-frame clones and is missing some. The sample holds hundreds of thousands of clones, around 16% seen once. The sample was naive CD4+ T cells from blood. The receptors stem from a man aged 18-30 years in good health.

This chain connects TRBV5-1 to TRBJ1-2; 12 nucleotides agree with TRBD1. After removal of 1 base from V and 8 bases from J, the junction contained 9 bases not matched to a gene. Germline-derived CDR1 and CDR2 are SGHRS and YFSETQ. The CDR3 is 16 residues long. The CDR3 protein is CASSLKLGQGARGYTF. In DNA, the CDR3 is TGCGCCAGCAGCTTGAAGTTGGGACAGGGGGCGCGAGGCTACACCTTC.

This clone was counted ten times or more. The V call is TRBV7-9, the J call TRBJ2-1; D may be TRBD1 (6 bases). This CDR3 is built from 13 residues. Germline V gives CDR1 SEHNR, CDR2 FQNEAQ (reference sequence). V was shortened by 5 bases and J by 7 bases, with 12 bases between the two germline ends. CDR3 sequence: CASSTQGWNEQFF. CDR3 sequence (DNA): TGTGCCAGCAGCACACAGGGTTGGAATGAGCAGTTCTTC.

The chain links TRBV20-1 to TRBJ1-2, with D unresolved. CDR3 length: 10 residues. Deletions cut 6 bases from V and 5 bases from J, with 7 bases between. From germline, CDR1 is DFQATT and CDR2 SNEGSKA (reference sequence). CDR3 nucleotides: TGCAGTGCCGGGGATTATGGCTACACCTTC. Translating gives CSAGDYGYTF.

Regarding this clone: Other DNA sequences from this sample encode an identical CDR3 as well. The J gene is TRBJ1-2, the V gene TRBV5-1, with D unresolved. Germline V gene lookup returns CDR1 SGHRS and CDR2 YFSETQ. The CDR3 is 14 residues long. Trimming removed 0 bases at V and 4 bases at J, with 10 bases between. The DNA for the CDR3 is TGCGCCAGCAGCTTGGAAGGGTCGGGCTATGGCTACACCTTC. It yields the protein CASSLEGSGYGYTF. The whole variable domain, remainder taken from reference TRBV5-1 and TRBJ1-2, is KAGVTQTPRYLIKTRGQQVTLSCSPISGHRSVSWYQQTPGQGLQFLFEYFSETQRNKGNFPGRFSGRQFSNSRSEMNVSTLELGDSALYLCASSLEGSGYGYTFGSGTRLTVV.

This clone was counted a few times. The chain is built from TRBV9 and TRBJ1-2; 7 bases fit TRBD1. This CDR3 comprises 16 residues. Germline V lookup: CDR1 SGDLS, CDR2 YYNGEE. V lost 0 bases, J lost 6 bases, and 11 bases stayed unmatched. The CDR3 DNA is TGTGCCAGCAGCGTAGACCCCGGGACAGAGCCCCATGGCTACACCTTC. Translation: CASSVDPGTEPHGYTF.

A few counts support this clone. The rearrangement joins TRBV7-3 to TRBJ2-1; 10 bases match TRBD2. There are 17 residues in the CDR3. CDR1 SGHTA and CDR2 FQGTGA come from the germline V gene. Germline trimming cut 4 bases from V and 3 bases from J; bases unmatched to any gene: 9. The CDR3 coding sequence is TGTGCCAGCAGCTCCCCCAAGACTAGCGGGCGCTACAATGAGCAGTTCTTC. Protein: CASSSPKTSGRYNEQFF.

This chain uses TRBV2 with TRBJ1-5, with a possible D match to TRBD1 (5 bases). The CDR3 length is 15 residues. With 4 bases removed from V and 0 bases from J, the gap between germline ends came to 10 bases. The V gene's germline CDR1 is SNHLY and CDR2 FYNNEI. The CDR3 loop reads CASSVQGYSNQPQHF. CDR3 nucleotide sequence: TGTGCCAGCAGTGTTCAGGGATATAGCAATCAGCCCCAGCATTTT.

This clone has more than one count but fewer than ten. The rearrangement links TRBV4-2 to TRBJ2-3; TRBD2 aligns across 11 bases. The germline CDR1 and CDR2 sequences are LGHNA and YNFKEQ. The CDR3 runs 19 residues. The ends lost 0 bases at V and 1 base at J; junction bases unmatched: 9. CDR3 DNA: TGTGCCAGCAGCCAAGAAGAATTAGCGGGGGGGCTGGGCACAGATACGCAGTATTTT. This codes for CASSQEELAGGLGTDTQYF.

On this clone itself: One end of the junction does not line up with germline, which may come from a read error. The rearrangement links TRBV19 to TRBJ2-7, with a weak D call TRBD2 (6 bases). Germline V lookup: CDR1 LNHDA, CDR2 SQIVND (reference sequence). The CDR3 is made up of 15 amino acids. The CDR3 loop reads CASSLETGGSYEQYF. CDR3 bases: TGTGCCAGTAGTCTAGAGACCGGGGGCTCCTACGAGCAGTACTTC. Supplemented by reference TRBV19 and TRBJ2-7, the full variable domain reads DGGITQSPKYLFRKEGQNVTLSCEQNLNHDAMYWYRQDPGQGLRLIYYSQIVNDFQKGDIAEGYSVSREKKESFPLTVTSAQKNPTAFYLCASSLETGGSYEQYFGPGTRLTVT.

J is TRBJ2-7 and V is TRBV2; 9 bases are a match to TRBD1. From germline, CDR1 is SNHLY and CDR2 FYNNEI. V lost 8 bases and J lost 2; bases outside the gene matches: 4. There are 13 residues in the CDR3. The CDR3: CASGQGSPYEQYF. The CDR3 DNA reads as TGTGCCAGCGGACAGGGGTCTCCCTACGAGCAGTACTTC. The full variable domain, rest sourced from reference TRBV2 and TRBJ2-7, is EPEVTQTPSHQVTQMGQEVILRCVPISNHLYFYWYRQILGQKVEFLVSFYNNEISEKSEIFDDQFSVERPDGSNFTLKIRSTKLEDSAMYFCASGQGSPYEQYFGPGTRLTVT.

This clone appeared a few times. This chain links TRBV2 with TRBJ2-3; TRBD1 is a possible D gene (5 bases). The V and J ends lost 6 bases and 2 bases respectively, with 12 bases between them. Germline V gives CDR1 SNHLY, CDR2 FYNNEI. The CDR3 sequence is 14 residues long. As DNA, the CDR3 is TGTGCCAGCAGGACGGACAAGATCACAGATACGCAGTATTTT. It yields the protein CASRTDKITDTQYF.